What follows describes a single T cell receptor (beta chain). Antigen: not known. The sample belongs to a study of T cell responses to AZD1222 COVID-19 vaccine. Study-level results: Reportedly, nearly half the spike-specific TCRs target unmutated variant regions. The study found vaccine-associated CD4 TCRs spanning spike, dominant at 160-218 and 743-854.

This table comes from immunoSEQ multiplex PCR, and its TCRdb copy is limited to in-frame clones, with some not included. In the table there are under 200,000 clones, 85% to 90% of which are singletons. The CDR3 has 14 amino acids. Germline loops: CDR1 SGHRS, CDR2 YFSETQ. The V end was cut by 6 bases, the J end by 1 base, with 13 bases between. The sequenced sample was peripheral blood, obtained 28 days after the second AZD1222 dose. This clonotype was obtained from an adult who received the AZD1222 COVID-19 vaccine. The chain uses TRBV5-1 and TRBJ1-1; D unclear. DNA of the CDR3: TGCGCCAGCACTTGGTCGACTACGAACACTGAAGCTTTCTTT. It translates to CASTWSTTNTEAFF.